The TCR beta chain under discussion was sequenced for a study of T cells in Graves' hyperthyroidism and ophthalmopathy. Per germline, CDR1 MNHEY and CDR2 SVGEGT. V gave up 5 bases and J gave up 1 base, with 3 bases separating them. This CDR3 region has 11 residues. This clonotype was counted once. What it binds is unknown. A much larger clone is a single base away; this may be a read error. Overall study results and limits: Ophthalmopathy and stable hyperthyroidism were separated by a 13 V-J model.

Amplified TCR beta CDR3 regions came from RNA transcripts. The TCR CDR3 first-round RT-PCR relied on the HTBI primer set. In TCRdb, the multiplex PCR reads were re-called with MiXCR into one record per CDR3 protein. The sample contains about half a million distinct CDR3 sequences, 16% of which appear only once. This receptor was taken from a woman aged 30 to 39 with Graves' ophthalmopathy. Sequences were obtained from blood. The V and J genes are TRBV6-2 or TRBV6-3 and TRBJ2-7; no clear D gene. The CDR3: CASSKSYEQYF. The CDR3 DNA is TGTGCCAGCAGTAAGTCCTACGAGCAGTACTTC.